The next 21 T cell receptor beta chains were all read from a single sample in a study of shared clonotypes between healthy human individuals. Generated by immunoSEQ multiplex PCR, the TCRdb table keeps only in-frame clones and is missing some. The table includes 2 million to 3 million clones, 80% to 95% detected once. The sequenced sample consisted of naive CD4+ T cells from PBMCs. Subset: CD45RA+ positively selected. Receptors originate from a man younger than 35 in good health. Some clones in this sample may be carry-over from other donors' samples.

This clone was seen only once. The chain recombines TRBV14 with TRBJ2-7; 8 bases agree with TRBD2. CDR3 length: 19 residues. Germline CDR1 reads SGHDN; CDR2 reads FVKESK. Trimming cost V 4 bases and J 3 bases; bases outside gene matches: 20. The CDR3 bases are TGTGCCAGCAGCCTCTCGACGGCTAGCGGGCGCCCTCCTCGCTACGAGCAGTACTTC. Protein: CASSLSTASGRPPRYEQYF.

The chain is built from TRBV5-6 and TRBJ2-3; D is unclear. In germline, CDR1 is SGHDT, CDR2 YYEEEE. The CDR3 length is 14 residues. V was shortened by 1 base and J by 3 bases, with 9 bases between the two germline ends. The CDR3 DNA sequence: TGTGCCAGCAGCTTGACAGTCATTACAGATACGCAGTATTTT. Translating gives CASSLTVITDTQYF.

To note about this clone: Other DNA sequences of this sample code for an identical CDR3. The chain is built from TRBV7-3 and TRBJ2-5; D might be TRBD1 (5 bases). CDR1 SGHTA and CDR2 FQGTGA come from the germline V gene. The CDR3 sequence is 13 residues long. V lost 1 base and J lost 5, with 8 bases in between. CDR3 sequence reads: CASSLKGAETQYF. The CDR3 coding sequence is TGTGCCAGCAGCTTAAAAGGGGCGGAGACCCAGTACTTC. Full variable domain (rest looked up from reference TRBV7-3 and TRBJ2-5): GAGVSQTPSNKVTEKGKYVELRCDPISGHTALYWYRQSLGQGPEFLIYFQGTGAADDSGLPNDRFFAVRPEGSVSTLKIQRTERGDSAVYLCASSLKGAETQYFGPGTRLLVL.

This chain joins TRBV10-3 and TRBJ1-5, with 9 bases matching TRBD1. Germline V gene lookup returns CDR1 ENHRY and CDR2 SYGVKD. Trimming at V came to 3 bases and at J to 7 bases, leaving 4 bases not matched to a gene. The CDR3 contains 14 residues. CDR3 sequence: CAISEQGARQPQHF. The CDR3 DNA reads TGTGCCATCAGTGAACAGGGGGCACGACAGCCCCAGCATTTT.

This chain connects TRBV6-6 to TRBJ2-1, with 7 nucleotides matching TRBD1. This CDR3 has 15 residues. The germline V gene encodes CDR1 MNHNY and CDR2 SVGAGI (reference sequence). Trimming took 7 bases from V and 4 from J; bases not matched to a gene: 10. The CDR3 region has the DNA TGTGCCAGCACTTCCTCCGGGACAGTTTACAATGAGCAGTTCTTC. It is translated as CASTSSGTVYNEQFF.

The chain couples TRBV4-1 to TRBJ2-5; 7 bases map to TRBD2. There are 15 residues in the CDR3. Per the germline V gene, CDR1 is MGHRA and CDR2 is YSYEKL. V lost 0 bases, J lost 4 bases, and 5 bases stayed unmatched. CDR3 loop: CASSQDWRGRETQYF. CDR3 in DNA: TGCGCCAGCAGCCAAGATTGGCGGGGGAGAGAGACCCAGTACTTC.

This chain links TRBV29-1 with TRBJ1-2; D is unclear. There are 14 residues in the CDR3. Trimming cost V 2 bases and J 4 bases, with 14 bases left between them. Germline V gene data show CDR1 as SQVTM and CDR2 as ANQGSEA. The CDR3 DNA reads TGCAGCGTTGAAAGGGCGTTGGCGACCTATGGCTACACCTTC. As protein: CSVERALATYGYTF. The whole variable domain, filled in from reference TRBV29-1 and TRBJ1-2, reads SAVISQKPSRDICQRGTSLTIQCQVDSQVTMMFWYRQQPGQSLTLIATANQGSEATYESGFVIDKFPISRPNLTFSTLTVSNMSPEDSSIYLCSVERALATYGYTFGSGTRLTVV.

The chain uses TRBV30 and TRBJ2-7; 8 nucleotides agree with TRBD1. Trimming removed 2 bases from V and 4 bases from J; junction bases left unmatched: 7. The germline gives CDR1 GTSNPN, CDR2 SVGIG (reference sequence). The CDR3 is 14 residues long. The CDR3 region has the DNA TGTGCCTGGAGTCGGGCAGGGGGCGGGTACGAGCAGTACTTC. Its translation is CAWSRAGGGYEQYF.

In DNA form, the CDR3 reads TGTGCCAGCAGCGAAGGGGGGTTGGGGAATGAGCAGTTCTTC. Its protein is CASSEGGLGNEQFF. The chain joins TRBV5-4 to TRBJ2-1; D possibly uses TRBD1 or TRBD2 (6 bases each). V was shortened by 4 bases and J by 7 bases, with 15 bases between the two germline ends. CDR1 SGHNT and CDR2 YYREEE come from the germline V gene (reference sequence). CDR3 length: 14 amino acids.

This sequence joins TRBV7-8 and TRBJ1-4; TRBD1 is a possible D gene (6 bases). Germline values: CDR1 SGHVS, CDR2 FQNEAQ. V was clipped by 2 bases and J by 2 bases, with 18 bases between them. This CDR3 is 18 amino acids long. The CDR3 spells CASSLKRVETGTNEKLFF. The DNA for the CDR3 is TGTGCCAGCAGCTTAAAAAGGGTTGAAACAGGGACTAATGAAAAACTGTTTTTT.

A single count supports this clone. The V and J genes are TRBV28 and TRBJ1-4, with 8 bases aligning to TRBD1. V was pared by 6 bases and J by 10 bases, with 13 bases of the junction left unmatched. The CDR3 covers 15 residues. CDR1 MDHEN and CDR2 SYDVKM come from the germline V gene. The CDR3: CASRTTGTGIPKLFF. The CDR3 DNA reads TGTGCCAGCAGGACAACCGGGACAGGAATCCCAAAACTGTTTTTT. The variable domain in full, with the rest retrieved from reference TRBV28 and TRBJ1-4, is DVKVTQSSRYLVKRTGEKVFLECVQDMDHENMFWYRQDPGLGLRLIYFSYDVKMKEKGDIPEGYSVSREKKERFSLILESASTNQTSMYLCASRTTGTGIPKLFFGSGTQLSVL.

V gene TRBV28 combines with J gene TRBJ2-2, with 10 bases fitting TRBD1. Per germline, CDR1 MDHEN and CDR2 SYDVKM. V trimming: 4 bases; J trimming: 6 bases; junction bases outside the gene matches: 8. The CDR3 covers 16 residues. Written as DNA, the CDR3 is TGTGCCAGCAGTTCCCGGGACAGGGGAAGGCCCGGGGAGCTGTTTTTT. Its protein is CASSSRDRGRPGELFF.

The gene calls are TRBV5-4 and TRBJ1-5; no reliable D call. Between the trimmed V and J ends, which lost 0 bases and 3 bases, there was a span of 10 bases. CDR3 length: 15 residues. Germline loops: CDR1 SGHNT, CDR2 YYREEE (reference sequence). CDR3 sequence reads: CASSLGPLTNQPQHF. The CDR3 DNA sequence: TGTGCCAGCAGCTTGGGTCCCTTAACCAATCAGCCCCAGCATTTT.

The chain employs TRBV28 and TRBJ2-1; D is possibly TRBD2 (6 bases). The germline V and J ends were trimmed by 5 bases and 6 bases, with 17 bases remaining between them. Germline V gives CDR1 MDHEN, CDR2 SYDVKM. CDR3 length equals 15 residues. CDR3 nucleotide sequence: TGTGCCAGCAGTCCTCCCTTGACTAGACGCAATGAGCAGTTCTTC. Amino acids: CASSPPLTRRNEQFF.

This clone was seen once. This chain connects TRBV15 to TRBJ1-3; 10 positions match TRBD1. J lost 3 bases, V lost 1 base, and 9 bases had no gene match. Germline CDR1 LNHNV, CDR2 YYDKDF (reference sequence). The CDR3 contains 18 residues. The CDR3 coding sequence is TGTGCCACCAGCAGAGTAGGGAGCGGGACAGGGGTTGGAAACACCATATATTTT. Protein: CATSRVGSGTGVGNTIYF. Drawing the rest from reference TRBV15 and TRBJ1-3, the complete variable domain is DAMVIQNPRYQVTQFGKPVTLSCSQTLNHNVMYWYQQKSSQAPKLLFHYYDKDFNNEADTPDNFQSRRPNTSFCFLDIRSPGLGDTAMYLCATSRVGSGTGVGNTIYFGEGSWLTVV.

Here the CDR3 reads CASSNGGGFYGYTF. CDR3 sequence (DNA): TGCGCCAGCAGCAATGGGGGGGGTTTTTATGGCTACACCTTC. J is TRBJ1-2 and V is TRBV10-1, with D possibly matching TRBD1 (5 bases). CDR1 and CDR2 from the germline V gene are WNHNN and SYGVQD (reference sequence). V gave up 6 bases and J gave up 5 bases, with 16 bases separating them. The CDR3 loop spans 14 amino acids.

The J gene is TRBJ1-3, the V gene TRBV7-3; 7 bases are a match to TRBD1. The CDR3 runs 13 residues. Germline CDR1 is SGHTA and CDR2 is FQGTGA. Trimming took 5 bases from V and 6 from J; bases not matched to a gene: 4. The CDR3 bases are TGTGCCAGCAGCGCCACAGGGGCAAACACCATATATTTT. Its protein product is CASSATGANTIYF.

The CDR3 loop is CASSFGFVGNTIYF. In nucleotides, the CDR3 is TGTGCCAGCAGTTTCGGGTTTGTTGGAAACACCATATATTTT. V is TRBV28 and J is TRBJ1-3; D gene unclear. V was clipped by 3 bases and J by 3 bases, with 9 bases between them. This CDR3 region has 14 residues. The germline V gene has CDR1 MDHEN and CDR2 SYDVKM.

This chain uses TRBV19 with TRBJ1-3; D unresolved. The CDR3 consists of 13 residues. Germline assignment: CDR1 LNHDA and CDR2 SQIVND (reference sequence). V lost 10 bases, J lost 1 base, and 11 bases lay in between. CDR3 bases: TGTGCCACCTGCGGGGTGTCTGGAAACACCATATATTTT. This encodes CATCGVSGNTIYF.

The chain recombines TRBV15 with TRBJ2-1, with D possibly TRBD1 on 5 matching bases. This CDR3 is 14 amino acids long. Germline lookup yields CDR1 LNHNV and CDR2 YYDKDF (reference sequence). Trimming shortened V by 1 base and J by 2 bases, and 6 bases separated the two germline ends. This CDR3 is CATSRGGPYNEQFF. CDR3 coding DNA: TGTGCCACCAGCAGAGGGGGCCCCTACAATGAGCAGTTCTTC.

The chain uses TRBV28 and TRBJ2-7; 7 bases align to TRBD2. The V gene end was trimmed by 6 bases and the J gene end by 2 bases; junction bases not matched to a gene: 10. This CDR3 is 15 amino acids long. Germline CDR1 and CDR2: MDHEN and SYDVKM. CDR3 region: CASSQTTSSAYEQYF. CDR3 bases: TGTGCCAGCAGCCAAACGACTAGCAGCGCCTACGAGCAGTACTTC.